The T cell receptor beta chain described here comes from a study of shared clonotypes between healthy human individuals. Study-wide points: Since donors were few, the genetic and exposure-history diversity represented was limited.

As for this clone: The target antigen is unknown.

At deep level, the assay was performed. Profiled with immunoSEQ multiplex PCR; TCRdb holds only in-frame clones, not every one. Here the sample spans about 1 million clones, under 80% being singletons. Trimming shortened V by 7 bases and J by 8 bases, and 15 bases separated the two germline ends. This CDR3 has 12 amino acids. In germline, CDR1 is SQVTM, CDR2 ANQGSEA. The split of CD4+ cells yielded CD45RA+ naive and CD45RA-negative memory subsets. The chain employs TRBV29-1 and TRBJ2-4; D might be TRBD1 (6 bases). The receptor was derived from a young man in good health. Sequences were obtained from memory CD4+ T cells sorted from blood. Subset noted: CD45RA-negative fraction. The CDR3 here is CSAGAAGDIQYF. The CDR3 DNA reads as TGCAGCGCAGGGGCGGCAGGCGACATTCAGTACTTC.